At least ten counts were recorded for the clone carrying this T cell receptor (beta chain). Its specificity is unknown. Sequencing ends 3 residues short of the CDR3 end; the germline J gene provides the rest. The sample is drawn from a study of T cell clonality in common variable immunodeficiency. Study results and caveats: In common variable immunodeficiency, TCR beta chains reportedly carried fewer deletions and N-nucleotide insertions.

Some clones are missing from TCRdb's copy, which holds only in-frame ones; the method was immunoSEQ multiplex PCR. The sample contains some 60,000 clones, none of them singletons. The CDR3 sequence is 15 residues long. V trimming: 0 bases; J trimming: 9 bases; junction bases outside the gene matches: 5. The germline gives CDR1 SGHTS, CDR2 YDEGEE. The genes are TRBV5-8 and TRBJ2-1; the match to TRBD2 covers 11 bases. The sequence was collected from a person aged 18-70 years in good health. Sequences were obtained from peripheral blood mononuclear cells. The CDR3 is CASSLVGLAVSEQFF. CDR3 DNA (partial): TGTGCCAGCAGCTTGGTGGGACTAGCGGTTAGTGAG.